Each of the 7 T cell receptor beta chains below was sequenced from the same sample in a study of shared clonotypes between healthy human individuals. Repertoires were generated with immunoSEQ multiplex PCR, while TCRdb's copy carries only in-frame clones and drops some. The sample yields some 2 million clones, 85% to 95% seen once. The sequencing sample was made of naive CD4+ T cells sorted from blood. Subset here: CD45RA+ positively selected. All receptors derive from a man between 18 and 35 years old in good health.

Worth noting for this clone: This could be a read error, since a much larger clone is one nucleotide away. This sample includes further DNA sequences coding for the same CDR3. The rearrangement links TRBV7-2 to TRBJ1-3; D call uncertain. The CDR3 is 15 residues long. CDR1 and CDR2 from the germline V gene are SGHTA and FQGNSA. Trimming cost V 1 base and J 0 bases, with 7 bases left between them. The CDR3: CASSLGGNSGNTIYF. CDR3 sequence (DNA): TGTGCCAGCAGCTTAGGAGGAAACTCTGGAAACACCATATATTTT.

The rearrangement links TRBV15 to TRBJ1-6, with a possible D match to TRBD1 (6 bases). CDR3 length equals 17 residues. Trimming took off 1 base at V and 8 bases at J, with 18 bases between the two ends. Germline V gene data show CDR1 as LNHNV and CDR2 as YYDKDF (reference sequence). The CDR3 DNA is TGTGCCACCAGCAGAGGAGGAGGGGGGGGCACGGATTCACCCCTCCACTTT. Residues: CATSRGGGGGTDSPLHF.

The chain combines TRBV30 with TRBJ2-5; D call uncertain. The germline V and J ends were trimmed by 1 base and 3 bases, with 9 bases remaining between them. The germline V gene encodes CDR1 GTSNPN and CDR2 SVGIG (reference sequence). This CDR3 is 13 amino acids long. CDR3 bases: TGTGCCTGGAGTGGGTTAACGAAAGAGACCCAGTACTTC. Its protein product is CAWSGLTKETQYF.

This sequence joins TRBV5-5 and TRBJ1-1; D is unresolved. Germline V lookup: CDR1 SGHKS, CDR2 YYEKEE (reference sequence). V was clipped by 8 bases and J by 3 bases, with 14 bases between them. The CDR3 length is 13 residues. The CDR3 nucleotides are TGTGCCAGTCGTTGGTCTGGGGACACTGAAGCTTTCTTT. Amino acid sequence: CASRWSGDTEAFF.

The genes are TRBV2 and TRBJ1-5, with D possibly TRBD1 on 5 matching bases. Germline CDR1 is SNHLY and CDR2 is FYNNEI. The V end lost 6 bases, the J end lost 5 bases, and 14 bases lay between the germline ends. CDR3 length: 14 residues. CDR3 in amino acids: CASRRGKGDQPQHF. The CDR3 DNA reads TGTGCCAGCAGGAGGGGTAAAGGGGATCAGCCCCAGCATTTT.

The chain couples TRBV13 to TRBJ1-2; D ambiguous. V was shortened by 1 base and J by 1 base, with 10 bases between the two germline ends. The V gene's germline CDR1 is PRHDT and CDR2 FYEKMQ (reference sequence). The CDR3 is 15 residues long. DNA of the CDR3: TGTGCCAGCAGCTTAGAGGCAGAAAATAACTATGGCTACACCTTC. It specifies CASSLEAENNYGYTF.

Note on this clone: The same CDR3 can be traced to other DNA sequences in this sample. The rearrangement links TRBV11-2 to TRBJ2-3; D remains ambiguous. The germline gives CDR1 SGHAT, CDR2 FQNNGV. CDR3 length: 14 amino acids. V shed 1 base and J shed 2 bases, with 7 bases lying between them. The DNA of the CDR3 is TGTGCCAGCAGCTTAGGTCTCTCCACAGATACGCAGTATTTT. Translation: CASSLGLSTDTQYF.